What follows is one TCR beta chain and its context. Assay used: immunoSEQ multiplex PCR; TCRdb lists only in-frame clones, some missing. The sample holds roughly 320,000 clones; about 82% are singletons and the top ten take approximately 2%. Treatment described: some 19 received Ad26.COV2.S at low or high dose, single or two shots; roughly five received placebo; per-sample allocation not given. Vaccine and placebo recipients were sampled on day 63 after the first injection. The administered vaccine (an Ad26 vector) expressed Wuhan-strain SARS-CoV-2 spike. The sample belongs to a study of Ad26.COV2.S vaccination and SARS-CoV-2 variants. Trimming removed 0 bases from V and 0 bases from J, with 8 bases in between. This CDR3 spans 15 amino acids. Germline CDR1 reads SGDLS; CDR2 reads YYNGEE.

The source is a person between 18 and 59 years old who received the Ad26.COV2.S COVID-19 vaccine or a placebo. The input for sequencing was peripheral blood, taken in a trial of Ad26.COV2.S vaccine versus placebo. This chain links TRBV9 with TRBJ2-3; D unclear. The CDR3 DNA reads as TGTGCCAGCAGCGTAGATAGACTCAGCACAGATACGCAGTATTTT. Translation gives CASSVDRLSTDTQYF.